This T cell receptor beta chain comes out of a study of OX40 agonist ivuxolimab in advanced cancers. Across the study: Previous treatment with anti-PD-1, anti-PD-L1 or anti-CTLA-4 therapy was allowed; less than 45% had received some.

Germline CDR1 is PRHDT and CDR2 is FYEKMQ (reference sequence). V dropped 2 bases and J dropped 4; count of bases not matched to a gene: 5. The CDR3 consists of 15 residues. The protocol was immunoSEQ multiplex PCR, while the TCRdb copy is restricted to in-frame clones and leaves out a portion. The profile shows roughly 60,000 clones, roughly 84% of them singletons. This chain uses TRBV13 with TRBJ2-5; 9 bases fit TRBD2. This sample comprised CD4+ or CD8+ T cells sorted from blood, obtained in a trial of the OX40 agonist ivuxolimab. This TCR derives from an adult with an advanced solid tumor such as melanoma, head and neck, liver or kidney cancer. The CDR3 DNA is TGTGCCAGCAGCTTAAAAGCGGGGGGCGGAGAGACCCAGTACTTC. It codes for CASSLKAGGGETQYF.